These 32 T cell receptor beta chains were sequenced from one sample in a study of blood T cell repertoires in COVID-19. Here immunoSEQ multiplex PCR was the method, and the copy in TCRdb shows in-frame clones only, minus some. The data contain about 41,000 clones, nearly 90% of them singletons. Sequencing was carried out using peripheral blood. The origin of the receptors is a man in his fifties or sixties with acute or convalescent COVID-19.

The chain employs TRBV27 and TRBJ1-2; 9 positions agree with TRBD1. The V gene end was trimmed by 1 base and the J gene end by 2 bases; junction bases not matched to a gene: 2. CDR3 length: 15 residues. Germline V CDR1 and CDR2: MNHEY, SMNVEV (reference sequence). The CDR3 spells CASSLWGQGNYGYTF. The CDR3 region has the DNA TGTGCCAGCAGTTTATGGGGACAGGGAAACTATGGCTACACCTTC.

CDR3 loop: CAWKVSGAPTEAFF. The CDR3 DNA follows: TGTGCCTGGAAGGTTTCAGGGGCACCCACTGAAGCTTTCTTT. This sequence joins TRBV30 and TRBJ1-1; D perhaps matches TRBD1 (6 bases). This CDR3 spans 14 amino acids. The germline V and J ends were trimmed by 4 bases and 4 bases, with 16 bases remaining between them. The germline V gene has CDR1 GTSNPN and CDR2 SVGIG (reference sequence).

This chain joins TRBV5-1 and TRBJ2-1; a possible D gene is TRBD1 (6 bases). Germline V gene sequence: CDR1 SGHRS, CDR2 YFSETQ. With 2 bases removed from V and 5 bases from J, the gap between germline ends came to 17 bases. This CDR3 contains 16 residues. The DNA for the CDR3 is TGCGCCAGCAGCTTATTAAACCAGGGGTCTAACAATGAGCAGTTCTTC. Translation: CASSLLNQGSNNEQFF.

V usage is TRBV19 and J usage is TRBJ1-2; tentative D call: TRBD1 (6 bases). Per the germline V gene, CDR1 is LNHDA and CDR2 is SQIVND (reference sequence). The CDR3 is 14 amino acids. V was cut by 4 bases and J by 8 bases, with 17 bases left in between. DNA of the CDR3: TGTGCCAGTAGTACACAAACAGGGATGGGCGGCTACACCTTC. Amino acids: CASSTQTGMGGYTF.

The chain combines TRBV4-1 with TRBJ1-2; tentatively, D is TRBD1 (5 bases). The CDR3 contains 14 residues. The germline V gene has CDR1 MGHRA and CDR2 YSYEKL. V dropped 6 bases and J dropped 1 base, with 12 bases sitting between them. The CDR3 nucleotides read TGCGCCAGCAGGAGACAGTTGAGTAACTATGGCTACACCTTC. Amino acid sequence: CASRRQLSNYGYTF.

The chain links TRBV12-5 to TRBJ2-4; maybe TRBD2 (6 bases). Per the germline V gene, CDR1 is LGHNT and CDR2 is FRNRAP. The CDR3 extends over 15 amino acids. V lost 6 bases and J 0 bases, leaving 12 bases between the germline ends. The CDR3 bases are TGTGCTAGTGGGGACTACATGGTAGCCAAAAACATTCAGTACTTC. Its translation: CASGDYMVAKNIQYF.

This clone has a handful of counts. This chain connects TRBV9 to TRBJ2-1; 12 bases fit TRBD1. Unmatched junction bases numbered 8, after V lost 4 bases and J lost 9 bases. CDR3 length: 15 amino acids. Germline V gene data show CDR1 as SGDLS and CDR2 as YYNGEE. CDR3 protein: CASSSSGTGGGEQFF. CDR3 nucleotide sequence: TGTGCCAGCAGCTCATCGGGGACAGGGGGCGGTGAGCAGTTCTTC.

The chain combines TRBV7-8 with TRBJ2-7; D perhaps matches TRBD2 (6 bases). The CDR3 runs to 15 residues. Trimming shortened V by 4 bases and J by 3 bases, and 16 bases separated the two germline ends. CDR1 is SGHVS and CDR2 is FQNEAQ in the germline V gene. The CDR3 loop reads CASSSIFTGVYEQYF. The CDR3 DNA reads TGTGCCAGCAGCTCTATATTTACGGGGGTCTACGAGCAGTACTTC.

This chain links TRBV5-4 with TRBJ2-3, with TRBD2 identical over 10 bases. Germline loops: CDR1 SGHNT, CDR2 YYREEE (reference sequence). The CDR3 contains 16 residues. Losses at the gene ends were 4 bases for V and 2 bases for J; bases not matched to a gene: 7. The CDR3: CASSPAAGGVTDTQYF. In DNA form, the CDR3 reads TGTGCCAGCAGCCCCGCAGCGGGGGGGGTCACAGATACGCAGTATTTT.

The chain couples TRBV12-5 to TRBJ2-2; D call uncertain. Germline lookup yields CDR1 LGHNT and CDR2 FRNRAP. This CDR3 is built from 13 residues. Trimming shortened V by 8 bases and J by 1 base, and 8 bases separated the two germline ends. This CDR3 reads CASRLLNTGELFF. The CDR3 bases are TGTGCTAGTCGACTGTTGAACACCGGGGAGCTGTTTTTT.

The chain recombines TRBV29-1 with TRBJ1-1; D perhaps matches TRBD1 (6 bases). Trimming stripped 3 bases from V and 4 bases from J, with 6 bases between. Germline V CDR1 and CDR2: SQVTM, ANQGSEA. The CDR3 is 11 amino acids. The CDR3 nucleotides are TGCAGCGTTGACAGGGGCACTGAAGCTTTCTTT. Its translation: CSVDRGTEAFF.

The chain joins TRBV5-8 to TRBJ1-2; 7 bases are shared with TRBD1. Germline loops: CDR1 SGHTS, CDR2 YDEGEE. The CDR3 runs to 15 residues. After removal of 5 bases from V and 4 bases from J, the junction contained 11 bases not matched to a gene. CDR3 loop: CASSSFTGESYGYTF. The CDR3 DNA follows: TGTGCCAGCAGTTCCTTTACAGGGGAATCCTATGGCTACACCTTC.

The chain employs TRBV5-6 and TRBJ1-1; D is undetermined. There are 14 residues in the CDR3. Per the germline V gene, CDR1 is SGHDT and CDR2 is YYEEEE. The V end lost 5 bases, the J end lost 1 base, and 12 bases lay between the germline ends. The CDR3 sequence: CASRSREGNTEAFF. CDR3 sequence (DNA): TGTGCCAGCAGGTCAAGGGAGGGGAACACTGAAGCTTTCTTT.

CDR3 sequence: CSVDRTGAINEQFF. DNA of the CDR3: TGCAGCGTTGATAGGACTGGCGCCATCAATGAGCAGTTCTTC. This chain uses TRBV29-1 with TRBJ2-1; D may be TRBD2 (5 bases). The V end was cut by 3 bases, the J end by 6 bases, with 15 bases between. The germline gives CDR1 SQVTM, CDR2 ANQGSEA. CDR3 size: 14 residues.

This clone has a single count. V usage is TRBV25-1 and J usage is TRBJ2-2; the match to TRBD1 covers 7 bases. V lost 0 bases and J lost 5; bases outside the gene matches: 3. The CDR3 has 15 residues. Germline-derived CDR1 and CDR2 are MGHDK and SYGVNS. The DNA of the CDR3 is TGTGCCAGCAGTGAATATGGGACAGCTACCGGGGAGCTGTTTTTT. This sequence encodes CASSEYGTATGELFF.

This clone was seen a few times. This chain uses TRBV18 with TRBJ2-1; 8 nucleotides agree with TRBD1. CDR3 length: 14 amino acids. V was clipped by 2 bases and J by 7 bases; unmatched bases: 4. Germline lookup yields CDR1 KGHSH and CDR2 LQKENI. DNA for the CDR3: TGTGCCAGCTCACCAGGGGACAGGTGGAATGAGCAGTTCTTC. Protein sequence: CASSPGDRWNEQFF.

This chain connects TRBV25-1 to TRBJ1-4, with D perhaps TRBD1 (5 bases). Germline CDR1 MGHDK, CDR2 SYGVNS. The CDR3 sequence is 17 residues long. The V end was cut by 2 bases, the J end by 7 bases, with 20 bases between. CDR3 sequence (DNA): TGTGCCAGCAGTGAAATGGAGGGCCGAGGGGCTAGTGAAAAACTGTTTTTT. Encoded protein: CASSEMEGRGASEKLFF.

The genes are TRBV7-2 and TRBJ1-2; D is unclear. The CDR3 consists of 14 residues. Trimming took off 5 bases at V and 2 bases at J, with 12 bases between the two ends. Germline-derived CDR1 and CDR2 are SGHTA and FQGNSA. The CDR3 protein is CASSLGRRNYGYTF. CDR3 sequence (DNA): TGTGCCAGCAGCCTCGGGAGGCGAAACTATGGCTACACCTTC.

This clone was seen a few times. The chain links TRBV5-1 to TRBJ2-2; 7 bases map to TRBD2. J gave up 0 bases and V 6 bases, and 5 bases lay outside the gene matches. CDR3 length: 15 amino acids. The germline V gene has CDR1 SGHRS and CDR2 YFSETQ. The DNA for the CDR3 is TGCGCCAGCACCGCGGGGGTAACGAACACCGGGGAGCTGTTTTTT. This encodes CASTAGVTNTGELFF.

This chain uses TRBV12-1 with TRBJ2-7; the DNA was not compared with TRBD2, the D call given in the table. TRBV12-1 constitutes a pseudogene. The CDR3 spans 11 residues. The CDR3 sequence is CASSPGGKQYF. The DNA of the CDR3 is TGTGCCAGCAGCCCTGGGGGGAAGCAGTACTTC.

There are a few counts of this clone. This chain joins TRBV7-2 and TRBJ1-3; D gene uncertain. CDR3 length: 15 residues. Trimming removed 5 bases at V and 2 bases at J, with 13 bases between. CDR1 and CDR2 from the germline V gene are SGHTA and FQGNSA. DNA for the CDR3: TGTGCCAGCAGCCCCCGCGGGTTACCTGGAAACACCATATATTTT. Its translation is CASSPRGLPGNTIYF.

The rearrangement uses TRBV10-2 and TRBJ1-2; D call uncertain. This CDR3 region has 14 residues. Trimming left V 0 bases short and J 3 bases short, with 8 bases between. Germline lookup yields CDR1 WSHSY and CDR2 SAAADI. DNA for the CDR3: TGCGCCAGCAGTGAGTCGGGCAGCCACTATGGCTACACCTTC. This gives the protein CASSESGSHYGYTF.

The J gene is TRBJ1-1, the V gene TRBV5-6; 8 bases align to TRBD1. Germline V gene sequence: CDR1 SGHDT, CDR2 YYEEEE. The CDR3 is made up of 17 amino acids. V gave up 1 base and J gave up 0 bases; unmatched junction bases: 8. The CDR3 DNA sequence: TGTGCCAGCAGCTTGACTGTGGCAGGGGGCGTGAACACTGAAGCTTTCTTT. Translated: CASSLTVAGGVNTEAFF.

This sequence joins TRBV4-3 and TRBJ2-5; 10 positions agree with TRBD1. Germline CDR1 and CDR2: LGHNA and YSLEER. V lost 1 base, J lost 1 base, and 0 bases stayed unmatched. This CDR3 is 15 amino acids long. CDR3 coding DNA: TGCGCCAGCAGCCAAGGGACAGGGGGCCAAGAGACCCAGTACTTC. Amino acid sequence: CASSQGTGGQETQYF.

The rearrangement joins TRBV11-2 to TRBJ2-5, with 10 bases identical to TRBD2. The length of the CDR3 is 16 residues. Germline trimming cut 4 bases from V and 1 base from J; bases unmatched to any gene: 6. Germline V gene sequence: CDR1 SGHAT, CDR2 FQNNGV. For the CDR3, the DNA is TGTGCCAGCAGCTCCATAGCGGGGGGCCCCCAAGAGACCCAGTACTTC. It translates to CASSSIAGGPQETQYF.

This clone was seen a handful of times. The junction shows a germline mismatch at one end, possibly a read error. V is TRBV7-7 and J is TRBJ2-2; D is undetermined. This CDR3 is 15 amino acids long. Germline V gene lookup returns CDR1 SSHAT and CDR2 FNYEAQ (reference sequence). The CDR3 here is CASSLGPRNTGELFF. DNA for the CDR3: TGTGCTAGCAGCTTAGGTCCCCGGAACACCGGGGAGCTGTTTTTT.

This clone came up a few times. The chain recombines TRBV6-5 with TRBJ2-2; D perhaps matches TRBD1 (5 bases). The length of the CDR3 is 15 residues. Germline V gives CDR1 MNHEY, CDR2 SVGAGI. V was trimmed by 8 bases and J by 1 base, leaving 14 bases between them. The CDR3 nucleotides read TGTGCCAGCGGGTACTCGACAGAGAACACCGGGGAGCTGTTTTTT. This codes for CASGYSTENTGELFF.

The chain carries TRBV15 and TRBJ1-2; 7 nucleotides line up with TRBD1. This CDR3 has 14 residues. The trim removed 1 base at V and 4 bases at J, leaving 3 bases unmatched. Germline V lookup: CDR1 LNHNV, CDR2 YYDKDF (reference sequence). CDR3 DNA sequence: TGTGCCACCAGCAGAGGGGGACAGCTCTATGGCTACACCTTC. This translates into CATSRGGQLYGYTF.

The chain employs TRBV4-2 and TRBJ1-2; 10 positions match TRBD1. Germline lookup yields CDR1 LGHNA and CDR2 YNFKEQ. The CDR3 is 18 amino acids. After removal of 1 base from V and 1 base from J, the junction contained 9 bases not matched to a gene. The CDR3 reads CASSQAWTGGYYNYGYTF. CDR3 DNA: TGTGCCAGCAGCCAAGCCTGGACAGGGGGGTATTATAACTATGGCTACACCTTC.

The chain combines TRBV7-3 with TRBJ2-1; 10 nucleotides line up with TRBD2. V dropped 5 bases and J dropped 4; count of bases not matched to a gene: 5. The CDR3 contains 15 residues. CDR1 and CDR2 (germline): SGHTA, FQGTGA. CDR3 in amino acids: CASSILAGDYNEQFF. CDR3 sequence (DNA): TGTGCCAGCAGCATCCTAGCGGGGGATTACAATGAGCAGTTCTTC.

This chain connects TRBV4-3 to TRBJ1-3; a possible D gene is TRBD1 (5 bases). V lost 0 bases and J lost 4, with 13 bases in between. Germline V CDR1 and CDR2: LGHNA, YSLEER. CDR3 size: 16 residues. The CDR3 bases are TGCGCCAGCAGCCAAGATTCTAGGGGCTCGGGAAACACCATATATTTT. This gives the protein CASSQDSRGSGNTIYF.

The J gene is TRBJ2-7, the V gene TRBV5-4; D might be TRBD1 (7 bases). Germline V lookup: CDR1 SGHNT, CDR2 YYREEE (reference sequence). V lost 3 bases and J lost 5, with 12 bases in between. The CDR3 sequence is 13 residues long. CDR3 residues: CASSSFRGDEQYF. CDR3 in DNA: TGTGCCAGCAGCTCTTTCAGGGGGGACGAGCAGTACTTC.